This TCR beta chain was captured by sequencing in a study of blood T cell repertoires in COVID-19. On the study more broadly: Material from acute and convalescent COVID-19 was sourced from the United States, Italy and Spain. T cells, B-cell-depleted T cells, or PBMCs supplied cDNA or gDNA.

Per the original methods: Nucleated cell number was recorded as an estimate derived from reference gene primer amplification. The table came from immunoSEQ multiplex PCR; TCRdb's copy has only in-frame clones and leaves some out. The V and J calls and the clone size are those of that table, but D and trimming were determined from the DNA. The sample shows 90,000 to 110,000 clones, around 83% of them seen only once. Germline loops: CDR1 SQVTM, CDR2 ANQGSEA. The CDR3 spans 15 residues. J was trimmed by 3 bases and V by 5 bases; bases with no gene match: 8. V and J are TRBV29-1 and TRBJ2-3, with TRBD2 identical over 10 bases. The sequenced sample consisted of peripheral blood. The sequence was obtained from a woman older than 75 with acute or convalescent COVID-19. CDR3 in DNA: TGCAGCGTTAAAAGCTCTAGCGGGAGTACAGATACGCAGTATTTT. Its protein is CSVKSSSGSTDTQYF.